The rows below give T cell receptor beta chains drawn from one sample of a study of T-cell memory formation after mild COVID-19. Each CDR3 protein is one row after TCRdb ran MiXCR on the 5' RACE reads. The table includes under 250,000 distinct CDR3 sequences, 15% to 19% detected once. What was sequenced was PBMCs or a T cell subset sorted from them (not recorded which). These receptors all stem from an adult woman who had mild COVID-19 (a few samples of this study predate the infection). Cell type and time point are not known. CDR3s include the opening cysteine and the closing phenylalanine or tryptophan. D genes are given only for firm matches. Only part of the rows carry a size: once, few, many, or a class if the clone is expanded.

13 | TRBJ1-1 | NA | TRBV6-4 | NA | TGTGCCAGCAGGGGAATTGTGAACACTGAAGCTTTCTTT | CASRGIVNTEAFF
15 | TRBJ1-2 | NA | TRBV6-6 | NA | TGTGCCAGCAGAGAGGGGGGACACATTAACTATGGCTACACCTTC | CASREGGHINYGYTF
14 | TRBJ2-1 | few | TRBV9 | NA | TGTGCCAGCAGCGAGCGACAGGATGTAAATGAGCAGTTCTTC | CASSERQDVNEQFF
15 | TRBJ2-7 | NA | TRBV7-8 | NA | TGTGCCAGCAGCTCCCCCCACGGTCGGGGGTACGAGCAGTACTTC | CASSSPHGRGYEQYF
11 | TRBJ1-2 | NA | TRBV30 | NA | TGTGCCTTCAACAGGGCACATGGCTACACCTTC | CAFNRAHGYTF
12 | TRBJ2-5 | many | TRBV7-8 | NA | TGTGCCAGCAGTGAGGGGTGGGAGACCCAGTACTTC | CASSEGWETQYF
13 | TRBJ2-1 | few | TRBV7-6 | NA | TGTGCCAGCAGCCCTCGCTACTACAATGAGCAGTTCTTC | CASSPRYYNEQFF
17 | TRBJ2-5 | few | TRBV4-1 | TRBD1 | TGCGCCAGCAGCCAAGCAGGTGACAGGGGGCTCGGGGAGACCCAGTACTTC | CASSQAGDRGLGETQYF
19 | TRBJ2-5 | few | TRBV4-3 | TRBD1 | TGCGCCAGCAGCCAAGTCCACGGGACAGGGGGCGTAAGCCAAGAGACCCAGTACTTC | CASSQVHGTGGVSQETQYF
15 | TRBJ2-7 | NA | TRBV18 | NA | TGTGCCAGCTCACCGCGACAGACTACTACTTACGAGCAGTACTTC | CASSPRQTTTYEQYF
15 | TRBJ2-1 | NA | TRBV29-1 | TRBD1 | TGCAGCGTTATCTCCCGGGACAGGTCTTCGGGTGAGCAGTTCTTC | CSVISRDRSSGEQFF
13 | TRBJ2-1 | NA | TRBV7-2 | TRBD1 | TGTGCCACCTCAGGGGACAGGGGTTTTGAGCAGTTCTTC | CATSGDRGFEQFF
15 | TRBJ2-1 | few | TRBV7-8 | NA | TGTGCCAGCAGCTTAAGGGCGCTCAGAGTGAATGAGCAGTTCTTC | CASSLRALRVNEQFF
15 | TRBJ2-3 | few | TRBV11-2 | TRBD1 | TGTGCCAGCAGCTTGACGACAGGGGCGGTCGATACGCAGTATTTT | CASSLTTGAVDTQYF
15 | TRBJ1-2 | NA | TRBV7-2 | NA | TGTGCCAGCAGCTCTCCGGCAGCGGGGTACTATGGCTACACCTTC | CASSSPAAGYYGYTF
14 | TRBJ2-3 | few | TRBV9 | NA | TGTGCCAGCAGCGGGGGGCTTAGCACAGATACGCAGTATTTT | CASSGGLSTDTQYF
15 | TRBJ1-5 | NA | TRBV24-1 | NA | TGTGCCACCAATAAACCAGAGCTCAGCAATCAGCCCCAGCATTTT | CATNKPELSNQPQHF
15 | TRBJ1-1 | many | TRBV12-3/TRBV12-4 | TRBD1 | TGTGCCAGCAGTTCCCGACAGGGCAAGAACACTGAAGCTTTCTTT | CASSSRQGKNTEAFF
14 | TRBJ1-1 | NA | TRBV7-2 | NA | TGTGCCAGCAGTTGGCGCAGGGAGAACACTGAAGCTTTCTTT | CASSWRRENTEAFF
14 | TRBJ2-5 | few | TRBV7-9 | NA | TGTGCCAGCAGCTCTACTAGTAGGGGAGAGACCCAGTACTTC | CASSSTSRGETQYF
14 | TRBJ2-7 | many | TRBV9 | TRBD1 | TGTGCCAGCAGCGCGCCCTGGACAGGGGACGAGCAGTACTTC | CASSAPWTGDEQYF
14 | TRBJ1-2 | NA | TRBV11-2 | NA | TGTGCCAGCAGCCGTGGGATTATTAACTATGGCTACACCTTC | CASSRGIINYGYTF
15 | TRBJ1-1 | NA | TRBV11-2 | TRBD1 | TGTGCCAGCAGCTTACGAATTGGGGACAGGGCAGAAGCTTTCTTT | CASSLRIGDRAEAFF
16 | TRBJ2-7 | NA | TRBV11-2 | TRBD1 | TGTGCCAGCAGCCGGACGACAGGGGCAGGATCCTACGAGCAGTACTTC | CASSRTTGAGSYEQYF
21 | TRBJ2-3 | few | TRBV5-1 | TRBD1 | TGCGCCAGCAGCCTGGACGTGGACAGGGCAATCGCTGGGGGTATCACAGATACGCAGTATTTT | CASSLDVDRAIAGGITDTQYF
17 | TRBJ1-5 | NA | TRBV18 | TRBD1 | TGTGCCAGCTCAATAAAACCCGGGACAGGGGTCAATCAGCCCCAGCATTTT | CASSIKPGTGVNQPQHF
15 | TRBJ2-3 | NA | TRBV5-4 | NA | TGTGCCAGCAGCTTCGGCAGGGAAAGCACAGATACGCAGTATTTT | CASSFGRESTDTQYF
15 | TRBJ1-6 | few | TRBV7-9 | TRBD1 | TGTGCCAGCAGCTTAGGGACAGGAACTATGGGAACCCTCCACTTT | CASSLGTGTMGTLHF
18 | TRBJ1-1 | NA | TRBV13 | NA | TGTGCCAGCAGCGGCGCCGGGACGTTCCTGGGGCTGAACACTGAAGCTTTCTTT | CASSGAGTFLGLNTEAFF
15 | TRBJ1-2 | few | TRBV7-2 | NA | TGTGCCAGCAGCTTACACCTCGGGGGGTTCTATGGCTACACCTTC | CASSLHLGGFYGYTF
11 | TRBJ2-1 | few | TRBV30 | NA | TGTGCCTGGAGTCGCCGTAATGAGCAGTTCTTC | CAWSRRNEQFF
13 | TRBJ1-5 | NA | TRBV29-1 | TRBD1 | TGCAGCGTCACACAGGGGGGCAATCAGCCCCAGCATTTT | CSVTQGGNQPQHF
14 | TRBJ2-1 | many | TRBV5-1 | NA | TGCGCCAGCACCAAGGAGTGGAACAACAATGAGCAGTTCTTC | CASTKEWNNNEQFF
15 | TRBJ2-7 | NA | TRBV18 | TRBD2 | TGTGCCAGCTCACCTAGGAGGGAGGGAGGTTACGAGCAGTACTTC | CASSPRREGGYEQYF
14 | TRBJ1-2 | NA | TRBV6-5 | NA | TGTGCCAGCAGTTACGTGGGGGCCCGGTATGGCTACACCTTC | CASSYVGARYGYTF
15 | TRBJ1-1 | NA | TRBV12-3/TRBV12-4 | NA | TGTGCCAGCAGATCCGGTTTAACAGGGAACACTGAAGCTTTCTTT | CASRSGLTGNTEAFF
15 | TRBJ2-1 | NA | TRBV15 | NA | TGTGCCACCAGCAGAGATCAAGGAGGGTACAATGAGCAGTTCTTC | CATSRDQGGYNEQFF
14 | TRBJ1-1 | NA | TRBV18 | TRBD1 | TGTGCCAGCTCAGCCTCGGACAGGGGGCTTGAAGCTTTCTTT | CASSASDRGLEAFF
16 | TRBJ2-3 | few | TRBV5-1 | TRBD2 | TGCGCCAGCAGTCTGGGACTAGCGGAATTCACAGATACGCAGTATTTT | CASSLGLAEFTDTQYF
18 | TRBJ2-1 | NA | TRBV20-1 | NA | TGCAGTGCTAGAGATAGGCACGGAGCGGTCAGCTCCTACAATGAGCAGTTCTTC | CSARDRHGAVSSYNEQFF
13 | TRBJ1-1 | many | TRBV5-1 | NA | TGCGCCAGCAGCTCTACAGGCACCACTGAAGCTTTCTTT | CASSSTGTTEAFF
16 | TRBJ2-1 | NA | TRBV5-4 | NA | TGTGCCAGCAGCAAGTCTAGCGCTGCTGCCTACAATGAGCAGTTCTTC | CASSKSSAAAYNEQFF
16 | TRBJ1-4 | NA | TRBV18 | TRBD1 | TGTGCCAGCTCACCCTCACAGGGGCGGCAAAATGAAAAACTGTTTTTT | CASSPSQGRQNEKLFF
13 | TRBJ1-2 | few | TRBV7-8 | NA | TGTGCCAGCAGCTCCCGGGACACAAGCGGCTACACCTTC | CASSSRDTSGYTF
15 | TRBJ2-1 | NA | TRBV18 | TRBD2 | TGTGCCAGCTCACCTCGGGAGGCTAGCGGGAATGAGCAGTTCTTC | CASSPREASGNEQFF
15 | TRBJ1-3 | NA | TRBV7-2 | NA | TGTGCCAGCAGCCCCCGGACACCCTCTGGAAACACCATATATTTT | CASSPRTPSGNTIYF
12 | TRBJ1-5 | NA | TRBV6-1 | NA | TGTGCCAGCAACCGGAGCAATCAGCCCCAGCATTTT | CASNRSNQPQHF
15 | TRBJ2-1 | NA | TRBV20-1 | NA | TGCAGTGCTAGAGGCATCGGGAGCTCCTACAATGAGCAGTTCTTC | CSARGIGSSYNEQFF
15 | TRBJ2-3 | NA | TRBV4-1 | NA | TGCGCCAGCAGCCAAGGGGGGAGATCCGGGGATACGCAGTATTTT | CASSQGGRSGDTQYF
20 | TRBJ2-3 | few | TRBV9 | TRBD2 | TGTGCCAGCAGCGCCATCGGGACTAGCGGGAGAAATTGGTACCCAGATACGCAGTATTTT | CASSAIGTSGRNWYPDTQYF
15 | TRBJ1-1 | NA | TRBV18 | NA | TGTGCCAGCTCACCACGTAAGCTCGTGAACACTGAAGCTTTCTTT | CASSPRKLVNTEAFF
14 | TRBJ2-5 | many | TRBV29-1 | NA | TGCAGCGCGTCAACCCAGGGGGGCAGAAATATCCAGTACTTC | CSASTQGGRNIQYF
14 | TRBJ2-1 | NA | TRBV7-9 | NA | TGTGCCAGCGGTGGCGGGATTGCCTACAATGAGCAGTTCTTC | CASGGGIAYNEQFF
15 | TRBJ1-2 | NA | TRBV25-1 | TRBD1 | TGTGCCAGCAGTACCGGGGGGACAGGGTATCATGGCTACACCTTC | CASSTGGTGYHGYTF